This T cell receptor (beta chain) was documented in a study of cytomegalovirus exposure and HLA in healthy donors. Study in general: About 180 million T cells yielded over 90 million unique TCR beta sequences in earlier analysis. Overall study findings and caveats: After further analysis at a later stage, roughly 16,000 TCR beta sequences were associated with HLA alleles at 0.05 false discovery rate. For TCR beta chains, V- and J-gene trimming was later linked to a missense DCLRE1C variant.

Worth noting for this clone: What it binds is not known.

Primers for the PCR totalled 60 Vbeta and 13 Jbeta. Some clones are missing from TCRdb's copy, which holds only in-frame ones; the method was immunoSEQ multiplex PCR. The sample lists more than 200,000 clones, roughly 80% occurring once. Sequencing used PBMCs. The origin of this receptor is a man between 40 and 49 years old in good health and CMV-seropositive.

CDR3 in DNA: TGTGCCTGGAGACCTGGACTAGCGGGTTTCGGGTCCTACGAGCAGTACTTC. Translating gives CAWRPGLAGFGSYEQYF. The V gene is TRBV30, the J gene TRBJ2-7, with TRBD2 identical over 11 bases. The J segment lost 1 base and the V segment lost 3 bases, leaving 11 bases of the junction unmatched. The CDR3 has 17 amino acids. CDR1 and CDR2 from the germline V gene are GTSNPN and SVGIG (reference sequence).